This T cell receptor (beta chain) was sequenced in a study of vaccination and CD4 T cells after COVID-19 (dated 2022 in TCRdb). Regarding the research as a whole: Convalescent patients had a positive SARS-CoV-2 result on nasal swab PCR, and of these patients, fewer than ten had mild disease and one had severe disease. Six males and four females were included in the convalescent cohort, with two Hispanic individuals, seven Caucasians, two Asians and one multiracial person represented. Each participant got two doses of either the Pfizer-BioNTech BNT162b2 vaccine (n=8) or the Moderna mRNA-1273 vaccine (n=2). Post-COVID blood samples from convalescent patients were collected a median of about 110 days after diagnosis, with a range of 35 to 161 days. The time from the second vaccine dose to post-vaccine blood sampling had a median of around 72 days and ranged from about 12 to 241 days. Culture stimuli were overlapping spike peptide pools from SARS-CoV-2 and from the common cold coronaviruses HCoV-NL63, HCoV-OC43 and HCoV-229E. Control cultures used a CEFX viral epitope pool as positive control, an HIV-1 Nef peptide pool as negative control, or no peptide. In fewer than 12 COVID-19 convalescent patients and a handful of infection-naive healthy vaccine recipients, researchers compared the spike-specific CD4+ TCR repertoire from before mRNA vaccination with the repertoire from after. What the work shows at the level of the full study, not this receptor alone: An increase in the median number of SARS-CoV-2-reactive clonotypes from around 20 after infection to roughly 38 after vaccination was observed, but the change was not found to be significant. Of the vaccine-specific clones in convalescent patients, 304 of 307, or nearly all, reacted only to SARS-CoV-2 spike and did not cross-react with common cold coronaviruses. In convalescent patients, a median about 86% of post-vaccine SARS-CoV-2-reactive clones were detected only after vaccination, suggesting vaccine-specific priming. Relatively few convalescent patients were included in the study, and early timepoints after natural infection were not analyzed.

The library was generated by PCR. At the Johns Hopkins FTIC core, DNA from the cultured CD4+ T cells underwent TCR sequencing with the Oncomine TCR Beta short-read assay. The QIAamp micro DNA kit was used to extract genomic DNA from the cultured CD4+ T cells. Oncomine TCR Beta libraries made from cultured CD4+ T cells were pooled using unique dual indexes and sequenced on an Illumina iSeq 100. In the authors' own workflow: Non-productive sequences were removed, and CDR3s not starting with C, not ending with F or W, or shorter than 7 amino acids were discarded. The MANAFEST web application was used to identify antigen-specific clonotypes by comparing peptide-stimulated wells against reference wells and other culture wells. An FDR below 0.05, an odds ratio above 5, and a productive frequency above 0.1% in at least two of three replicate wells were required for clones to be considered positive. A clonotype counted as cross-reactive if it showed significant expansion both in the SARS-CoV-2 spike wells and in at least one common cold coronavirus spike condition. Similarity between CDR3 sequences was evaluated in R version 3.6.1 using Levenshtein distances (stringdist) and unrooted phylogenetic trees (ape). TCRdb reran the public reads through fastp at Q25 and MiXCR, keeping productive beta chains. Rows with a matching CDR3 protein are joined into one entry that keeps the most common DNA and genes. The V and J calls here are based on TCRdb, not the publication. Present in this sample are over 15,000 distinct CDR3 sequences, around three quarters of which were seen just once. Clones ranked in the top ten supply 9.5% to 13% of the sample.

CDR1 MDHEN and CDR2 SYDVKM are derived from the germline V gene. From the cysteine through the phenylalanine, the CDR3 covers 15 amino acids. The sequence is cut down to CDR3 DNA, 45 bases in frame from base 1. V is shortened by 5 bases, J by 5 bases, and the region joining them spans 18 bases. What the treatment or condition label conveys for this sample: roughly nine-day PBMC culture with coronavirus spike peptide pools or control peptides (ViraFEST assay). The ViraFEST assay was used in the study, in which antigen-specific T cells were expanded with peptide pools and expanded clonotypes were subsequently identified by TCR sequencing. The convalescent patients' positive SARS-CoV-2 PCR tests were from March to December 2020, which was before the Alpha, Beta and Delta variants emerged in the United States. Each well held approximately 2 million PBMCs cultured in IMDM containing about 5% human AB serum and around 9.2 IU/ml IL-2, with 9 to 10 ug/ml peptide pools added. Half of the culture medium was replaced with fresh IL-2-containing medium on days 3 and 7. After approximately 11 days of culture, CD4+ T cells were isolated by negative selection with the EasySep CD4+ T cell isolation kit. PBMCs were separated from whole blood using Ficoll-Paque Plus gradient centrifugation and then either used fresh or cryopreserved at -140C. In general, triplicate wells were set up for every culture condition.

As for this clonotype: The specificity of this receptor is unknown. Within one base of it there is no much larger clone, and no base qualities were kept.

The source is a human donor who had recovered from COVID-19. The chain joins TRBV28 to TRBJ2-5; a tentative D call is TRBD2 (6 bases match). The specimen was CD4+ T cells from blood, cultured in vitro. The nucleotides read TGTGCCAGCAGTAAGGGACTTCTTTTAAAGGAGACCCAGTACTTC. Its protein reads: CASSKGLLLKETQYF.